The source of this TCR beta chain is a study of blood T cell repertoires in COVID-19 (dated by TCRdb to about 2020). Turning to the overall study: Collaborator samples came from the United States, Italy and Spain and covered acute and convalescent phases of COVID-19. The material from the prospective study consisted of cDNA or gDNA derived from T cells, B-cell-depleted T cells, or PBMCs. The repertoires were released in a freely available public database meant as a resource for research on the immune response to SARS-CoV-2. The samples were drawn from two sources: the first 160 participants of the ongoing ImmuneRACE study, and over 1,000 subjects contributed by 6 global collaborators. Nearly every sample came with metadata listing a de-identified subject ID, COVID-19 status, age in years and sex. Where HLA class I and class II types were available, the types were taken from metadata supplied by the sample provider, not from assay-based typing. Subjects who had been exposed to COVID-19, were actively infected with it, or had recovered from it provided the deeply sampled blood TCRbeta repertoires that made up the dataset. Broader findings and caveats from the paper: The amount of clinical and demographic metadata varied by source and participant and was provided uncurated.

To note about this clone: Its antigen specificity is not known. No quality values exist for individual bases; no much larger clone is one base distant.

There are 14 amino acids in the CDR3, from cysteine to phenylalanine inclusive. Only the CDR3 DNA stays, 42 bases, in frame from base 1. CDR1 is given as LNHDA and CDR2 as SQIVND, both from the germline V gene (reference sequence). V loses 5 bases of germline sequence and J loses 6 bases, and the interval between the two ends is 17 bases. The collaborating institutions used their own protocols to collect whole blood in K2EDTA tubes. For TCRbeta analysis, collaborators shipped samples as frozen whole blood, isolated PBMCs, or DNA extracted from either of those sample types. The immunoSEQ Assay, a bias-controlled multiplex PCR, was used to amplify TCRbeta CDR3 regions from genomic DNA. The paper's processing steps were these. Within the assay, amplification of reference gene primers was used to estimate how many nucleated cells each sample contained. To quantify the absolute abundance of each unique TCRbeta CDR3 rearrangement, sequence reads were collapsed and filtered. For each sample, productive Simpson clonality was calculated as the square root of Simpson's diversity index across productive rearrangements. TCRdb mirrors the immuneACCESS table, restricted to in-frame sequences. Some clones are absent from its copies; in checked studies, under half trace to an unresolved V gene, and the reason for the others is unknown. V, J and clone size were drawn from that table, and D and trimming were deduced from the DNA. For this sample there are some 96,000 clones; 70% to 80% appear just once. Around 10% of the sample comes from the top ten.

In this chain, TRBV19 is recombined with TRBJ2-7; TRBD1 is possibly the D segment (5 matching bases). This TCR derives from a woman between 70 and 85 years old with acute or convalescent COVID-19. Sequences were obtained from peripheral blood. The DNA reads as follows: TGTGCCAGTAGTTCGACAGTGGGATTGGGCGAGCAGTACTTC. Its translation is CASSSTVGLGEQYF.